Shown below are 28 T cell receptor beta chains from a single sample sequenced in a study of T cell responses to AZD1222 COVID-19 vaccine (dated by TCRdb to the early 2020s). Explained via the paper, the time point label denotes: baseline before first vaccination. Library preparation was by the immunoSEQ multiplex PCR assay. The table was pulled from immuneACCESS by TCRdb, which kept in-frame rearrangements only. Such tables lose some clones; where checked, under half of the loss comes from unresolved V genes, and the rest has no known cause. The sample table records under 300,000 clones; 90% to 95% of these occur just once. The ten largest clones represent 0.55% of the sample. The sample consisted of peripheral blood, taken on day 0 of AZD1222 vaccination. The origin of the receptors is an adult in good health.

V and J are TRBV7-2 and TRBJ1-1; 8 positions agree with TRBD1. The J segment lost 5 bases and the V segment lost 2 bases, leaving 7 bases of the junction unmatched. This CDR3 is 15 amino acids long. Germline values: CDR1 SGHTA, CDR2 FQGNSA. Here the CDR3 DNA reads TGTGCCAGCAGCTTATCCGGGACAGGTGGGACTGAAGCTTTCTTT. Its translation: CASSLSGTGGTEAFF.

The chain has TRBV2 and TRBJ2-2; perhaps D is TRBD1 or TRBD2 (6 bases each). CDR1 is SNHLY and CDR2 is FYNNEI in the germline V gene. This CDR3 spans 14 amino acids. With 11 bases removed from V and 1 base from J, the gap between germline ends came to 14 bases. Written as DNA, the CDR3 is TGTGCCGGGGGGCCCGGAGTGAACACCGGGGAGCTGTTTTTT. Protein: CAGGPGVNTGELFF.

The chain employs TRBV27 and TRBJ2-7, with 10 bases fitting TRBD2. The ends lost 8 bases at V and 4 bases at J; junction bases unmatched: 8. CDR3 length: 14 residues. Germline values: CDR1 MNHEY, CDR2 SMNVEV (reference sequence). CDR3 DNA sequence: TGTGCCAGCCGGCCCCAGCGGGAGGGGTACGAGCAGTACTTC. Protein: CASRPQREGYEQYF.

J is TRBJ1-2 and V is TRBV28; D unresolved. The CDR3 length is 13 residues. Trimming took 5 bases from V and 3 from J, leaving 10 bases between them. The V gene's germline CDR1 is MDHEN and CDR2 SYDVKM. The CDR3 DNA follows: TGTGCCAGCAGTCTGACACGGTACTATGGCTACACCTTC. This translates into CASSLTRYYGYTF.

The rearrangement uses TRBV5-1 and TRBJ2-6, with D unclear. V lost 0 bases and J lost 0, with 4 bases in between. This CDR3 has 15 amino acids. The germline gives CDR1 SGHRS, CDR2 YFSETQ. This chain's CDR3 is CASSLVASGANVLTF. CDR3 DNA: TGCGCCAGCAGCTTGGTCGCCTCTGGGGCCAACGTCCTGACTTTC. Filled out from reference TRBV5-1 and TRBJ2-6, the complete variable domain reads KAGVTQTPRYLIKTRGQQVTLSCSPISGHRSVSWYQQTPGQGLQFLFEYFSETQRNKGNFPGRFSGRQFSNSRSEMNVSTLELGDSALYLCASSLVASGANVLTFGAGSRLTVL.

The gene calls are TRBV7-2 and TRBJ2-7, with TRBD2 matching 9 bases. Germline trimming cut 3 bases from V and 7 bases from J; bases unmatched to any gene: 10. CDR1 is SGHTA and CDR2 is FQGNSA in the germline V gene. This CDR3 region has 15 residues. The CDR3 is CASSFAAGGPEEQYF. The CDR3 DNA reads TGTGCCAGCAGCTTCGCCGCGGGAGGGCCGGAAGAGCAGTACTTC.

The chain carries TRBV7-2 and TRBJ2-7; D gene unclear. The CDR3 has 12 amino acids. The germline V and J ends were trimmed by 4 bases and 2 bases, with 6 bases remaining between them. The germline V gene encodes CDR1 SGHTA and CDR2 FQGNSA. The CDR3 is CASSSGPYEQYF. CDR3 nucleotide sequence: TGTGCCAGCAGCTCCGGACCCTACGAGCAGTACTTC.

This CDR3 is CSVRDRGRGEQYF. CDR3 bases: TGCAGCGTCCGGGACAGGGGCCGTGGGGAGCAGTACTTC. The chain has TRBV29-1 and TRBJ2-7; TRBD1 matches at 10 bases. Germline CDR1 SQVTM, CDR2 ANQGSEA. This CDR3 has 13 residues. V lost 6 bases, J lost 7 bases, and 9 bases stayed unmatched.

This chain connects TRBV7-9 to TRBJ1-3; D not certain. The CDR3 loop spans 12 amino acids. Germline V gives CDR1 SEHNR, CDR2 FQNEAQ (reference sequence). Trimming left V 1 base short and J 8 bases short, with 6 bases between. This chain's CDR3 is CASSLETDTIYF. The CDR3 nucleotides read TGTGCCAGCAGCTTAGAGACGGACACCATATATTTT.

This sequence joins TRBV5-1 and TRBJ1-5; D might be TRBD1 (5 bases). This CDR3 has 16 amino acids. Germline-derived CDR1 and CDR2 are SGHRS and YFSETQ. V was clipped by 4 bases and J by 1 base, with 15 bases between them. The CDR3 reads CASSLGAGGSNQPQHF. The DNA of the CDR3 is TGCGCCAGCAGCCTCGGTGCCGGGGGGAGCAATCAGCCCCAGCATTTT.

This sequence joins TRBV29-1 and TRBJ1-2, with unresolved D. The ends were cut back, 8 bases at V and 5 bases at J, with 12 bases in the middle. The CDR3 is made up of 11 amino acids. Looked up from germline, CDR1 is SQVTM and CDR2 is ANQGSEA. The CDR3 sequence: CSLRSGYGYTF. The CDR3 DNA reads TGCAGCCTAAGATCAGGATATGGCTACACCTTC.

CDR3 region: CASSQVAIQGLGNIQYF. CDR3 bases: TGTGCCAGCAGCCAAGTGGCTATTCAGGGGCTCGGAAACATTCAGTACTTC. This rearrangement joins TRBV4-2 to TRBJ2-4, with D perhaps matching TRBD1 (6 bases). Germline V lookup: CDR1 LGHNA, CDR2 YNFKEQ. Trimming left V 1 base short and J 6 bases short, with 19 bases between. CDR3 length equals 17 residues.

The rearrangement joins TRBV27 to TRBJ2-1; no reliable D call. Deletions cut 4 bases from V and 7 bases from J, with 14 bases between. Germline lookup yields CDR1 MNHEY and CDR2 SMNVEV (reference sequence). CDR3 length equals 14 residues. The CDR3 region has the DNA TGTGCCAGCAGTTCCCTTGTCTTGGTGAATGAGCAGTTCTTC. This sequence encodes CASSSLVLVNEQFF.

CDR3 bases: TGCGCCAGCAGCTTTCGACTAGCGGGAGGCTATGAGCAGTTCTTC. Translating it yields CASSFRLAGGYEQFF. This chain connects TRBV4-3 to TRBJ2-1, with 13 bases that match TRBD2. The CDR3 is made up of 15 amino acids. From germline, CDR1 is LGHNA and CDR2 YSLEER. The ends lost 5 bases at V and 8 bases at J; junction bases unmatched: 6.

CDR3 sequence: CASSLATGEISYTF. In DNA form, the CDR3 reads TGCGCCAGCAGCTTGGCTACAGGGGAGATCAGCTACACCTTC. The V gene is TRBV5-1, the J gene TRBJ1-2, with 7 bases aligning to TRBD1. This CDR3 is built from 14 residues. The V and J ends lost 0 bases and 9 bases, in that order; junction bases with no gene match: 8. Germline CDR1 and CDR2: SGHRS and YFSETQ.

This sequence joins TRBV28 and TRBJ2-7, with D perhaps matching TRBD2 (5 bases). CDR1 is MDHEN and CDR2 is SYDVKM in the germline V gene. V lost 3 bases and J 2 bases, leaving 14 bases between the germline ends. This CDR3 has 15 residues. In DNA form, the CDR3 reads TGTGCCAGCAGTTTGCCGACTAACCTGGCCTACGAGCAGTACTTC. Translated: CASSLPTNLAYEQYF.

J is TRBJ2-5 and V is TRBV19, with 8 bases that match TRBD1. Trimming removed 3 bases from V and 5 bases from J; junction bases left unmatched: 2. Germline CDR1 LNHDA, CDR2 SQIVND (reference sequence). The length of the CDR3 is 13 residues. The CDR3 loop reads CASSMTGVETQYF. CDR3 DNA: TGTGCCAGTAGTATGACAGGGGTGGAGACCCAGTACTTC. Together with reference TRBV19 and TRBJ2-5, the CDR3 gives the full variable domain: DGGITQSPKYLFRKEGQNVTLSCEQNLNHDAMYWYRQDPGQGLRLIYYSQIVNDFQKGDIAEGYSVSREKKESFPLTVTSAQKNPTAFYLCASSMTGVETQYFGPGTRLLVL.

This chain uses TRBV18 with TRBJ1-5; no definite D call. CDR1 and CDR2 (germline): KGHSH, LQKENI. Trimming removed 3 bases at V and 11 bases at J, with 14 bases between. This CDR3 has 13 residues. In nucleotides, the CDR3 is TGTGCCAGCTCACCGACTACTCCTACGACCCAGCATTTT. Its protein is CASSPTTPTTQHF.

The chain recombines TRBV12-3 or TRBV12-4 with TRBJ1-2; D might be TRBD1 (5 bases). The CDR3 spans 13 residues. V lost 4 bases, J lost 2 bases, and 8 bases lay in between. CDR3 residues: CASSWTLNYGYTF. Written as DNA, the CDR3 is TGTGCCAGCAGTTGGACACTAAACTATGGCTACACCTTC.

The chain has TRBV3-1 (or the pseudogene TRBV3-2) and TRBJ1-4, with D tentatively TRBD1 (6 bases). V shed 5 bases and J shed 4 bases, with 11 bases lying between them. The CDR3 is 14 amino acids. CDR1 is LGHDT, CDR2 YNNKEL, per germline (reference sequence). The CDR3 DNA sequence: TGTGCCAGCAGCGGGGGGCTAGGTAATGAAAAACTGTTTTTT. It codes for CASSGGLGNEKLFF.

This sequence joins TRBV28 and TRBJ1-2, with D uncertain. V gave up 6 bases and J gave up 3 bases, with 11 bases separating them. The CDR3 is made up of 13 amino acids. The germline V gene has CDR1 MDHEN and CDR2 SYDVKM. The CDR3 DNA follows: TGTGCCAGCAGGGAGGACGGTTACTATGGCTACACCTTC. Amino acid sequence: CASREDGYYGYTF.

The genes are TRBV3-1 (or the pseudogene TRBV3-2) and TRBJ2-3; 8 bases align to TRBD2. The J segment lost 5 bases and the V segment lost 6 bases, leaving 19 bases of the junction unmatched. The germline V gene encodes CDR1 LGHDT and CDR2 YNNKEL (reference sequence). CDR3 length: 18 amino acids. The CDR3 DNA sequence: TGTGCCAGCAGAGCCAAGTCTCCAGCGGGGGCTTCAGGAGATACGCAGTATTTT. Residues: CASRAKSPAGASGDTQYF.

DNA for the CDR3: TGTGCCAGCAGTTTGGGGAGGGTCGGCAATGAGCAGTTCTTC. It encodes CASSLGRVGNEQFF. V is TRBV28 and J is TRBJ2-1, with TRBD2 matching 7 bases. This CDR3 comprises 14 residues. V lost 3 bases to trimming and J lost 6 bases; unmatched junction nucleotides: 5. CDR1 MDHEN and CDR2 SYDVKM come from the germline V gene.

This rearrangement joins TRBV20-1 to TRBJ1-1, with D hard to call. V shed 3 bases and J shed 8 bases, with 13 bases lying between them. The CDR3 is 12 residues long. The germline V gene encodes CDR1 DFQATT and CDR2 SNEGSKA (reference sequence). CDR3 loop: CSASGQAHEAFF. The CDR3, as DNA: TGCAGTGCTAGTGGGCAGGCGCACGAAGCTTTCTTT.

The rearrangement uses TRBV9 and TRBJ2-1; D gene ambiguous. Germline lookup yields CDR1 SGDLS and CDR2 YYNGEE. The V end lost 4 bases, the J end lost 0 bases, and 11 bases lay between the germline ends. This CDR3 has 15 residues. The CDR3 here is CASSLAGSSYNEQFF. As DNA, the CDR3 is TGTGCCAGCAGCTTAGCTGGAAGCTCCTACAATGAGCAGTTCTTC.

The chain recombines TRBV3-1 (or the pseudogene TRBV3-2) with TRBJ2-7; D might be TRBD1 (6 bases). The germline V and J ends were trimmed by 0 bases and 4 bases, with 16 bases remaining between them. The germline V gene encodes CDR1 LGHDT and CDR2 YNNKEL (reference sequence). The length of the CDR3 is 16 residues. The CDR3 sequence: CASSQDYRQGLYEQYF. The CDR3 region has the DNA TGTGCCAGCAGCCAAGATTATCGGCAGGGGTTATACGAGCAGTACTTC.

The count of this clone is one. The sample contains more than one DNA sequence encoding this CDR3. The chain employs TRBV12-3 or TRBV12-4 and TRBJ1-3, with unresolved D. This CDR3 has 13 residues. V lost 5 bases, J lost 3 bases, and 8 bases lay in between. In DNA, the CDR3 is TGTGCCAGCAGTCTCGCTAGTGGAAACACCATATATTTT. As protein: CASSLASGNTIYF.

As DNA, the CDR3 is TGTGCCAGCAGCGTAGGGCTAACAGGAGGCTATGGCTACACCTTC. Protein product: CASSVGLTGGYGYTF. The chain joins TRBV9 to TRBJ1-2; the D gene is possibly TRBD1 (5 bases). CDR1 and CDR2 from the germline V gene are SGDLS and YYNGEE. The length of the CDR3 is 15 residues. The V gene lost 0 bases and the J gene lost 4 bases, with 13 bases spanning the gap.